This TCR beta chain was recovered during a study of T cell responses to AZD1222 COVID-19 vaccine. Data came from immunoSEQ multiplex PCR; TCRdb stores just in-frame clones and leaves some out. This repertoire shows roughly 120,000 clones, approximately 88% found once; its top ten account for 4% to 5.5%. The CDR3 has 12 residues. Germline CDR1 LGHNT, CDR2 FRNRAP. V was cut by 1 base and J by 8 bases, with 8 bases left in between. The chain carries TRBV12-5 and TRBJ1-2; possible D gene TRBD1, 6 bases. This receptor was taken from an adult in good health. The sequencing here drew on peripheral blood, taken on day 0 of AZD1222 vaccination. CDR3 nucleotides: TGTGCTAGTGGTTTGGGGGGGCTAGGCTACACCTTC. Amino acids: CASGLGGLGYTF.